The 22 T cell receptor beta chains below all came from one sample that was sequenced in a study of blood T cell repertoires in COVID-19 (dated by TCRdb to the early 2020s). The receptor library was made with the immunoSEQ multiplex PCR assay. Here the immuneACCESS table is served through TCRdb, limited to in-frame sequences with V and J called. Missing clones are a known gap in these copies; in checked studies unresolved V genes cover under half, and the rest lacks a known reason. In this sample the table shows 200,000 to 250,000 clones, over 80% of which occur a single time. The top ten hold approximately 10% of the sample. The sequencing input was PBMCs or T cells enriched from blood (not recorded which). The source is a man aged 18 to 30 with acute COVID-19.

This clone appeared once. CDR3 protein: CASSLTTDSYEQYF. CDR3 DNA: TGTGCCAGCAGCTTAACAACAGACTCCTACGAGCAGTACTTC. The V and J genes are TRBV7-9 and TRBJ2-7; D gene unclear. The CDR3 has 14 residues. Deletions cut 2 bases from V and 0 bases from J, with 8 bases between. CDR1 SEHNR and CDR2 FQNEAQ come from the germline V gene (reference sequence). The full variable domain, its missing parts supplied by reference TRBV7-9 and TRBJ2-7, is DTGVSQNPRHKITKRGQNVTFRCDPISEHNRLYWYRQTLGQGPEFLTYFQNEAQLEKSRLLSDRFSAERPKGSFSTLEIQRTEQGDSAMYLCASSLTTDSYEQYFGPGTRLTVT.

V usage is TRBV29-1 and J usage is TRBJ2-2; no clear D. The CDR3 sequence is 13 residues long. Trimming took 1 base from V and 4 from J, leaving 7 bases between them. Germline loops: CDR1 SQVTM, CDR2 ANQGSEA. The CDR3 DNA sequence: TGCAGCGTTGAAGTACTACGCACCGGGGAGCTGTTTTTT. Translation: CSVEVLRTGELFF.

This clone occurred once. CDR3 protein: CASSEGTSGSTDTQYF. For the CDR3, the DNA is TGCGCCAGCAGTGAAGGGACTAGCGGGAGCACAGATACGCAGTATTTT. J is TRBJ2-3 and V is TRBV10-1, with 12 bases that match TRBD2. This CDR3 has 16 amino acids. Unmatched junction bases numbered 1, after V lost 3 bases and J lost 0 bases. CDR1 WNHNN and CDR2 SYGVQD come from the germline V gene (reference sequence).

The genes are TRBV30 and TRBJ1-2; a weak D match, TRBD1 (6 bases). Trimming removed 1 base from V and 4 bases from J, with 10 bases in between. The CDR3 sequence is 13 residues long. Germline V lookup: CDR1 GTSNPN, CDR2 SVGIG (reference sequence). The CDR3 DNA is TGTGCCTGGAGTGAAGGGGGAAGCTATGGCTACACCTTC. Encoded protein: CAWSEGGSYGYTF.

This chain connects TRBV7-9 to TRBJ1-4; D is unclear. This CDR3 has 12 residues. V lost 1 base to trimming and J lost 7 bases, with 4 bases between them. Looked up from germline, CDR1 is SEHNR and CDR2 is FQNEAQ (reference sequence). CDR3 sequence: CASSLVAEKLFF. The CDR3 DNA reads as TGTGCCAGCAGCTTAGTGGCTGAAAAACTGTTTTTT.

The V call is TRBV6-6, the J call TRBJ2-1, with 7 positions matching TRBD2. CDR3 length equals 14 residues. V gave up 2 bases and J gave up 8 bases; unmatched junction bases: 6. CDR1 is MNHNY, CDR2 SVGAGI, per germline (reference sequence). For the CDR3, the DNA is TGTGCCAGCAGTTACGGGGGGGTAGAGGATGAGCAGTTCTTC. It specifies CASSYGGVEDEQFF.

This chain connects TRBV28 to TRBJ2-5, with 8 bases that match TRBD1. The germline CDR1 and CDR2 sequences are MDHEN and SYDVKM. The CDR3 sequence is 14 residues long. Trimming at V came to 5 bases and at J to 4 bases, leaving 6 bases not matched to a gene. The DNA of the CDR3 is TGTGCCAGCAGTCCTGGACAGGGACCAGAGACCCAGTACTTC. It encodes CASSPGQGPETQYF.

The chain combines TRBV4-3 with TRBJ2-7, with 11 positions matching TRBD2. In germline, CDR1 is LGHNA, CDR2 YSLEER. J lost 4 bases, V lost 0 bases, and 2 bases had no gene match. This CDR3 has 15 residues. CDR3 in amino acids: CASSQDTSGRYEQYF. CDR3 sequence (DNA): TGCGCCAGCAGCCAAGACACTAGCGGGAGATACGAGCAGTACTTC.

The chain combines TRBV2 with TRBJ2-7; the D gene is possibly TRBD2 (6 bases). CDR3 length equals 13 residues. Germline lookup yields CDR1 SNHLY and CDR2 FYNNEI. V was trimmed by 3 bases and J by 5 bases, leaving 11 bases between them. The CDR3 here is CASSEAGKHEQYF. In nucleotides, the CDR3 is TGTGCCAGCAGTGAGGCGGGGAAACACGAGCAGTACTTC. Full variable domain (remainder filled in from reference TRBV2 and TRBJ2-7): EPEVTQTPSHQVTQMGQEVILRCVPISNHLYFYWYRQILGQKVEFLVSFYNNEISEKSEIFDDQFSVERPDGSNFTLKIRSTKLEDSAMYFCASSEAGKHEQYFGPGTRLTVT.

The rearrangement joins TRBV19 to TRBJ1-4; no clear D gene. CDR1 and CDR2 from the germline V gene are LNHDA and SQIVND (reference sequence). Trimming took 5 bases from V and 7 from J, leaving 14 bases between them. The CDR3 is made up of 14 amino acids. For the CDR3, the DNA is TGTGCCAGTAGTCCATCGGGGTCGGGTGAAAAACTGTTTTTT. It encodes CASSPSGSGEKLFF.

V usage is TRBV7-9 and J usage is TRBJ1-1; D remains unclear. The germline V and J ends were trimmed by 5 bases and 1 base, with 8 bases remaining between them. CDR1 and CDR2 from the germline V gene are SEHNR and FQNEAQ (reference sequence). This CDR3 region has 13 residues. In nucleotides, the CDR3 is TGTGCCAGCAGCCCAGGAAAGAACACTGAAGCTTTCTTT. Its protein is CASSPGKNTEAFF. The whole variable domain, filled in from reference TRBV7-9 and TRBJ1-1, reads DTGVSQNPRHKITKRGQNVTFRCDPISEHNRLYWYRQTLGQGPEFLTYFQNEAQLEKSRLLSDRFSAERPKGSFSTLEIQRTEQGDSAMYLCASSPGKNTEAFFGQGTRLTVV.

The gene calls are TRBV15 and TRBJ2-7; D not certain. Germline values: CDR1 LNHNV, CDR2 YYDKDF (reference sequence). The CDR3 runs to 15 residues. V lost 0 bases and J lost 0, with 9 bases in between. The CDR3 reads CATSRDGPRSYEQYF. CDR3 coding DNA: TGTGCCACCAGCAGAGACGGTCCCCGCTCCTACGAGCAGTACTTC. The full variable domain, in which reference TRBV15 and TRBJ2-7 provide the parts outside the CDR3, is DAMVIQNPRYQVTQFGKPVTLSCSQTLNHNVMYWYQQKSSQAPKLLFHYYDKDFNNEADTPDNFQSRRPNTSFCFLDIRSPGLGDTAMYLCATSRDGPRSYEQYFGPGTRLTVT.

This rearrangement joins TRBV20-1 to TRBJ2-7; the D gene is possibly TRBD1 (6 bases). This CDR3 contains 11 residues. The V gene's germline CDR1 is DFQATT and CDR2 SNEGSKA (reference sequence). V shed 5 bases and J shed 5 bases, with 10 bases lying between them. CDR3 protein: CSAGRGHEQYF. The CDR3 DNA reads as TGCAGTGCTGGCAGGGGCCACGAGCAGTACTTC.

The J gene is TRBJ1-1, the V gene TRBV14; D remains unclear. This CDR3 contains 12 residues. Germline V gives CDR1 SGHDN, CDR2 FVKESK. V was clipped by 3 bases and J by 8 bases, with 10 bases between them. The DNA for the CDR3 is TGTGCCAGCAGCCAGCACCCTCGGGAAGCTTTCTTT. Its translation: CASSQHPREAFF.

V gene TRBV6-5 combines with J gene TRBJ1-1; D call uncertain. The ends were cut back, 0 bases at V and 10 bases at J, with 9 bases in the middle. Germline-derived CDR1 and CDR2 are MNHEY and SVGAGI. This CDR3 has 12 amino acids. The CDR3 DNA is TGTGCCAGCAGTTACTCAGGGAGTCTAGCTTTCTTT. This sequence encodes CASSYSGSLAFF.

The chain carries TRBV27 and TRBJ1-5; D not certain. Germline CDR1 is MNHEY and CDR2 is SMNVEV (reference sequence). The CDR3 has 13 amino acids. V was cut by 2 bases and J by 6 bases, with 8 bases left in between. This chain's CDR3 is CASSLLISQPQHF. DNA for the CDR3: TGTGCCAGCAGTTTACTCATTAGTCAGCCCCAGCATTTT.

This clone was detected many times. The chain combines TRBV6-4 with TRBJ2-1; perhaps TRBD2 as D (6 bases). The CDR3 totals 14 residues. V lost 5 bases and J lost 7, with 15 bases in between. The V gene's germline CDR1 is MRHNA and CDR2 SNTAGT. The CDR3 bases are TGTGCCAGCAGTCCCTCGGGAGAGGGGAATGAGCAGTTCTTC. Protein sequence: CASSPSGEGNEQFF.

The rearrangement uses TRBV5-1 and TRBJ1-6; 7 bases are shared with TRBD1. CDR1 is SGHRS, CDR2 YFSETQ, per germline. V gave up 8 bases and J gave up 9 bases; unmatched junction bases: 8. The CDR3 is 13 residues long. Written as DNA, the CDR3 is TGCGCCAGGACCACAGGGGTTGCTTCACCCCTCCACTTT. This codes for CARTTGVASPLHF.

This clone was seen only once. V gene TRBV27 combines with J gene TRBJ1-2; 9 bases agree with TRBD1. With V trimmed by 4 bases and J by 8 bases, 5 bases remained unmatched. Per germline, CDR1 MNHEY and CDR2 SMNVEV (reference sequence). The CDR3 is made up of 13 amino acids. This CDR3 is CASSSRTGEGYTF. CDR3 coding DNA: TGTGCCAGCAGTTCCAGGACAGGGGAGGGCTACACCTTC.

At least ten counts were recorded for this clone. The V and J genes are TRBV19 and TRBJ2-3; 8 bases match TRBD1. The CDR3 sequence is 15 residues long. Germline lookup yields CDR1 LNHDA and CDR2 SQIVND (reference sequence). The J segment lost 4 bases and the V segment lost 3 bases, leaving 6 bases of the junction unmatched. The CDR3: CASSIRTGSPDTQYF. CDR3 bases: TGTGCCAGTAGTATCCGGACAGGGTCCCCAGATACGCAGTATTTT.

Comments on this clone: One end of the junction varies from germline; a read error may be responsible. The chain is built from TRBV10-3 and TRBJ2-7; 8 bases fit TRBD2. The germline V gene encodes CDR1 ENHRY and CDR2 SYGVKD. The CDR3 has 13 amino acids. The CDR3 coding sequence is TGTGCCATCAATGAGCGGGAGAGTTACGAGCAGTACTTC. Protein product: CAINERESYEQYF.

V and J are TRBV7-3 and TRBJ2-2, with 7 bases matching TRBD1. After removal of 5 bases from V and 6 bases from J, the junction contained 12 bases not matched to a gene. Germline CDR1 is SGHTA and CDR2 is FQGTGA. The CDR3 has 16 amino acids. The CDR3 DNA reads as TGTGCCAGCAGCCCAAACCCGACAGGGAGCTCCGGGGAGCTGTTTTTT. Translated, it gives CASSPNPTGSSGELFF. The variable domain in full, with the rest retrieved from reference TRBV7-3 and TRBJ2-2, is GAGVSQTPSNKVTEKGKYVELRCDPISGHTALYWYRQSLGQGPEFLIYFQGTGAADDSGLPNDRFFAVRPEGSVSTLKIQRTERGDSAVYLCASSPNPTGSSGELFFGEGSRLTVL.